The next 21 T cell receptor beta chains were all read from a single sample in a study of T cells in Graves' hyperthyroidism and ophthalmopathy. Researchers took RNA transcripts and amplified the TCR beta CDR3 regions from them. The HTBI primer set was used in a first-round RT-PCR of the TCR CDR3. Via MiXCR, TCRdb re-called the multiplex PCR reads, giving one row per CDR3 protein. The sample has around 600,000 distinct CDR3 sequences, around 13% seen once. The sample comprised blood. The receptors stem from a woman in her fifties or sixties with Graves' ophthalmopathy.

In its sample, this clonotype was seen a few times. The chain employs TRBV5-4 and TRBJ2-3; 11 bases align to TRBD2. The CDR3 length is 15 residues. After removal of 4 bases from V and 8 bases from J, the junction contained 9 bases not matched to a gene. Germline CDR1 SGHNT, CDR2 YYREEE (reference sequence). CDR3 in DNA: TGTGCCAGCAGCCCCGGGACTAGCGGTACTCTTACGCAGTATTTT. Residues: CASSPGTSGTLTQYF.

As to this clonotype: A much larger clone differs by one base, so this may be a read error. The genes are TRBV11-2 and TRBJ2-5; D gene uncertain. The CDR3 runs 11 residues. Per germline, CDR1 SGHAT and CDR2 FQNNGV. The CDR3 spells CANSREETQYF. DNA of the CDR3: TGTGCCAACAGCCGAGAGGAGACCCAGTACTTC.

Many counts were recorded for this clonotype. The rearrangement links TRBV27 to TRBJ2-1; weak D call: TRBD2 (5 bases). Per germline, CDR1 MNHEY and CDR2 SMNVEV (reference sequence). This CDR3 region has 15 residues. The V end lost 6 bases, the J end lost 0 bases, and 12 bases lay between the germline ends. DNA for the CDR3: TGTGCCAGCAGCTCCGGACTGAGCTCCTACAATGAGCAGTTCTTC. It specifies CASSSGLSSYNEQFF.

This clonotype was seen repeatedly, ten times or more. V gene TRBV4-2 combines with J gene TRBJ2-7, with 8 positions matching TRBD2. CDR1 is LGHNA and CDR2 is YNFKEQ in the germline V gene. The V and J ends lost 0 bases and 7 bases, in that order; junction bases with no gene match: 8. The CDR3 is 15 amino acids. The CDR3, as DNA: TGTGCCAGCAGCCAAGATAGAGCGGGAGAGAGGGAGCAGTACTTC. Its protein is CASSQDRAGEREQYF.

The genes are TRBV7-8 and TRBJ1-1; D might be TRBD1 (6 bases). This CDR3 spans 16 amino acids. V was cut by 3 bases and J by 1 base, with 15 bases left in between. The germline V gene has CDR1 SGHVS and CDR2 FQNEAQ. CDR3 sequence: CASSFTFTGSNTEAFF. Here the CDR3 DNA reads TGTGCCAGCAGCTTTACGTTTACAGGGTCGAACACTGAAGCTTTCTTT.

In its sample, this clonotype was seen many times. This chain connects TRBV12-3 or TRBV12-4 to TRBJ2-1; D not certain. V lost 2 bases, J lost 9 bases, and 5 bases lay in between. The CDR3 consists of 11 residues. CDR3 bases: TGTGCCAGCAGTTTACGCATTGAGCAGTTCTTC. Its translation is CASSLRIEQFF.

This clonotype was observed many times. V is TRBV6-2 or TRBV6-3 and J is TRBJ1-1; no clear D. The germline V gene encodes CDR1 MNHEY and CDR2 SVGEGT. Trimming shortened V by 5 bases and J by 2 bases, and 9 bases separated the two germline ends. There are 13 residues in the CDR3. Written as DNA, the CDR3 is TGTGCCAGCAGTGGGGTCCGAAACACTGAAGCTTTCTTT. Its translation is CASSGVRNTEAFF.

This clonotype occurred many times. The chain recombines TRBV7-9 with TRBJ1-1, with no clear D. The CDR3 covers 12 residues. The germline V and J ends were trimmed by 1 base and 11 bases, with 11 bases remaining between them. The germline gives CDR1 SEHNR, CDR2 FQNEAQ (reference sequence). The CDR3 region is CASSLGMGGAFF. The CDR3 region has the DNA TGTGCCAGCAGCTTAGGGATGGGAGGCGCTTTCTTT.

This clonotype was seen more than once but under ten times. One junction end disagrees with the germline gene, perhaps due to a read error. The rearrangement links TRBV10-3 to TRBJ1-1; a weak D match, TRBD1 (5 bases). The length of the CDR3 is 16 residues. Germline V gives CDR1 ENHRY, CDR2 SYGVKD. The chain's CDR3 is CAIREWGGQTNTEAFF. Here the CDR3 DNA reads TGTGCCATCAGAGAGTGGGGGGGTCAGACTAACACTGAAGCTTTCTTT.

This clonotype was seen more than once but under ten times. V gene TRBV5-1 combines with J gene TRBJ2-3; 9 bases map to TRBD2. After removal of 4 bases from V and 0 bases from J, the junction contained 12 bases not matched to a gene. Germline loops: CDR1 SGHRS, CDR2 YFSETQ. The CDR3 covers 18 residues. DNA of the CDR3: TGCGCCAGCAGCGTCGCGGGACTAGCTGACTCTAGCACAGATACGCAGTATTTT. Translation gives CASSVAGLADSSTDTQYF.

V gene TRBV4-2 combines with J gene TRBJ2-7; TRBD2 agrees at 9 bases. CDR3 size: 17 residues. Germline values: CDR1 LGHNA, CDR2 YNFKEQ. V shed 1 base, J shed 3 bases, and the junction held 10 bases outside the gene matches. The CDR3 DNA sequence: TGTGCCAGCAGCCAAGGGCCTTGGTCGACTAGCGGCTACGAGCAGTACTTC. It yields the protein CASSQGPWSTSGYEQYF.

Worth noting for this clonotype: A read error is likely, as this CDR3 ends without the conserved phenylalanine or tryptophan. The chain combines TRBV19 with TRBJ1-1; 10 bases fit TRBD1. The length of the CDR3 is 14 residues. The germline CDR1 and CDR2 sequences are LNHDA and SQIVND (reference sequence). V dropped 5 bases and J dropped 5; count of bases not matched to a gene: 5. The CDR3 here is CASSPRQGATEAFL. The CDR3 bases are TGTGCCAGTAGTCCGAGACAGGGGGCGACTGAAGCTTTCCTT.

This clonotype was found many times. V is TRBV12-3 or TRBV12-4 and J is TRBJ1-5, with a possible D match to TRBD1 (5 bases). V was clipped by 5 bases and J by 4 bases, with 15 bases between them. There are 15 residues in the CDR3. The CDR3 loop is CASSATTGRNQPQHF. DNA for the CDR3: TGTGCCAGCAGTGCGACGACGGGACGGAATCAGCCCCAGCATTTT.

This clonotype was counted many times. The CDR3 DNA reads as TGTGCCAGCAGCTTGACTAGCGGGAGTGTCAATGAGCAGTTCTTC. Its translation: CASSLTSGSVNEQFF. This chain joins TRBV7-3 and TRBJ2-1; TRBD2 matches at 12 bases. The trim removed 3 bases at V and 6 bases at J, leaving 3 bases unmatched. The CDR3 has 15 residues. Germline V lookup: CDR1 SGHTA, CDR2 FQGTGA.

In its sample, this clonotype was seen a few times. This chain uses TRBV7-3 with TRBJ2-3; D not resolved. The V gene's germline CDR1 is SGHTA and CDR2 FQGTGA. This CDR3 is built from 13 residues. V lost 4 bases and J lost 2, with 7 bases in between. This CDR3 reads CASSSQPTDTQYF. The CDR3 DNA sequence: TGTGCCAGCAGCTCCCAGCCCACAGATACGCAGTATTTT.

This clonotype has more than one count but fewer than ten. The V call is TRBV10-3, the J call TRBJ2-1; D may be TRBD2 (5 bases). Trimming removed 2 bases from V and 4 bases from J, with 9 bases in between. The V gene's germline CDR1 is ENHRY and CDR2 SYGVKD. This CDR3 has 14 residues. The CDR3 loop reads CAISEGLVYNEQFF. CDR3 coding DNA: TGTGCCATCAGTGAGGGACTCGTTTACAATGAGCAGTTCTTC.

This clonotype was seen only a few times. The gene calls are TRBV5-1 and TRBJ2-7; TRBD2 might be the D (5 bases). CDR3 length equals 15 residues. The V end was cut by 2 bases, the J end by 0 bases, with 12 bases between. Per the germline V gene, CDR1 is SGHRS and CDR2 is YFSETQ. CDR3 coding DNA: TGCGCCAGCAGCTTTGGGCAAGGACTCTCCTACGAGCAGTACTTC. This codes for CASSFGQGLSYEQYF.

The sample holds a few counts of this clonotype. The chain carries TRBV6-2 or TRBV6-3 and TRBJ2-1; D may be TRBD1 (6 bases). This CDR3 comprises 12 residues. V was pared by 6 bases and J by 12 bases, with 15 bases between. Germline V lookup: CDR1 MNHEY, CDR2 SVGEGT. In nucleotides, the CDR3 is TGTGCCAGCAGACCAGGACAGCGCGGGCAGTTCTTC. Its protein is CASRPGQRGQFF.

This chain joins TRBV18 and TRBJ1-4; 8 nucleotides line up with TRBD1. The junction had 2 bases not matched to a gene; V was cut back by 3 bases and J by 5 bases. The CDR3 extends over 14 amino acids. Germline lookup yields CDR1 KGHSH and CDR2 LQKENI. CDR3 residues: CASSPDRANEKLFF. As DNA, the CDR3 is TGTGCCAGCTCACCGGACAGGGCGAATGAAAAACTGTTTTTT.

This clonotype was seen many times. The chain carries TRBV7-9 and TRBJ2-2; 8 nucleotides align to TRBD2. The CDR3 loop spans 18 amino acids. V was pared by 5 bases and J by 3 bases, with 14 bases of the junction left unmatched. Germline V CDR1 and CDR2: SEHNR, FQNEAQ (reference sequence). Here the CDR3 reads CASSVVREGLFYTGELFF. DNA of the CDR3: TGTGCCAGCAGCGTAGTCCGGGAGGGCCTTTTCTACACCGGGGAGCTGTTTTTT.

This sequence joins TRBV24-1 and TRBJ2-3, with 9 bases lining up with TRBD1. V shed 5 bases and J 5 bases; nucleotides not matched to a gene: 4. This CDR3 is built from 14 residues. Germline values: CDR1 KGHDR, CDR2 SFDVKD. The CDR3 loop reads CATSVGQGGDTQYF. CDR3 in DNA: TGTGCCACCAGTGTGGGACAGGGAGGAGATACGCAGTATTTT.